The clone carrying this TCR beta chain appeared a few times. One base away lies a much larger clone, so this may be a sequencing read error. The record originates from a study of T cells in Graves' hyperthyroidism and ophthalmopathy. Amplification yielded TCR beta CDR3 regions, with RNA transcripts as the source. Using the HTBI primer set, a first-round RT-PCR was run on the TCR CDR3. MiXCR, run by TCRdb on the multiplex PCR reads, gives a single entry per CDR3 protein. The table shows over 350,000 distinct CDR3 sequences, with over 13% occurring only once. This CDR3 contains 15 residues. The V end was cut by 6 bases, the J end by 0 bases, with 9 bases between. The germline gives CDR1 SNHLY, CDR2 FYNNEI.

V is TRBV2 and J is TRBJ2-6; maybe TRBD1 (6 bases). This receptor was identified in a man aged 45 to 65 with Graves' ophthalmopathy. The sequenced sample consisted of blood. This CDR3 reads CASSAQGSGANVLTF. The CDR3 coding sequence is TGTGCCAGCAGCGCACAGGGCTCTGGGGCCAACGTCCTGACTTTC.